Presented here are 13 T cell receptor beta chains from one specimen sequenced in a study of vaccination effects on CD4 cells after COVID-19. Viral peptide pool expansion of antigen-specific CD4+ T cells preceded sequencing in the ViraFEST assay. After around ten days in culture, the CD4+ T cells were isolated. Either the mRNA-1273 or the BNT162b2 vaccine was given to participants as two doses. These receptors have no identified antigens. Generated by immunoSEQ multiplex PCR, the TCRdb table keeps only in-frame clones and is missing some. The sample carries tens of thousands of clones, 76% recorded once. The sample in question was CD4+ T cells from PBMCs cultured with HCoV-OC43 spike peptides, obtained after COVID-19 vaccination. The sample's subset: HCoV-OC43 spike overlapping peptide pool stimulation. Every receptor here comes from a human donor who received a COVID-19 vaccine.

The rearrangement links TRBV24-1 to TRBJ2-3; tentative D call: TRBD1 (6 bases). The CDR3 sequence is 17 residues long. V lost 5 bases, J lost 0 bases, and 17 bases lay in between. Germline CDR1 KGHDR, CDR2 SFDVKD. Here the CDR3 DNA reads TGTGCCACCAGTGCTGAACCAGGGGCCAGAAGCACAGATACGCAGTATTTT. The encoded protein is CATSAEPGARSTDTQYF.

This clone was seen just once. The rearrangement uses TRBV18 and TRBJ2-2; D not certain. CDR1 and CDR2 (germline): KGHSH, LQKENI. V dropped 1 base and J dropped 5 bases, with 5 bases sitting between them. This CDR3 contains 13 residues. The CDR3 region is CASSPRDTGELFF. CDR3 coding DNA: TGTGCCAGCTCACCACGGGATACCGGGGAGCTGTTTTTT.

In its sample, this clone was seen a few times. V usage is TRBV30 and J usage is TRBJ1-2, with TRBD1 as a possible D gene (5 bases). This CDR3 region has 13 residues. Between the trimmed V and J ends, which lost 1 base and 8 bases, there was a span of 14 bases. Germline CDR1 reads GTSNPN; CDR2 reads SVGIG (reference sequence). The CDR3, as DNA: TGTGCCTGGAGTGAATGGGGCTGGGGGGGCTACACCTTC. Amino acid sequence: CAWSEWGWGGYTF. The full variable domain, with the rest looked up from reference TRBV30 and TRBJ1-2, is SQTIHQWPATLVQPVGSPLSLECTVEGTSNPNLYWYRQAAGRGLQLLFYSVGIGQISSEVPQNLSASRPQDRQFILSSKKLLLSDSGFYLCAWSEWGWGGYTFGSGTRLTVV.

This clone was detected once. The chain links TRBV24-1 to TRBJ2-5, with a tentative D call TRBD1 (6 bases). V lost 3 bases and J 5 bases, leaving 12 bases between the germline ends. This CDR3 is 14 amino acids long. CDR1 and CDR2 from the germline V gene are KGHDR and SFDVKD. This CDR3 reads CATSDSTGKETQYF. CDR3 nucleotide sequence: TGTGCCACCAGTGATAGCACAGGGAAGGAGACCCAGTACTTC.

In its sample, this clone was seen once. V is TRBV11-2 and J is TRBJ1-5; D uncertain. In germline, CDR1 is SGHAT, CDR2 FQNNGV. This CDR3 region has 14 residues. The V end lost 2 bases, the J end lost 0 bases, and 5 bases lay between the germline ends. CDR3: CASSLLSSNQPQHF. Here the CDR3 DNA reads TGTGCCAGCAGCTTACTCAGTAGCAATCAGCCCCAGCATTTT.

The rearrangement uses TRBV7-8 and TRBJ1-3; no clear D gene. With 4 bases removed from V and 4 bases from J, the gap between germline ends came to 8 bases. This CDR3 is 13 amino acids long. Germline V gene data show CDR1 as SGHVS and CDR2 as FQNEAQ. The CDR3 loop is CASSSRPGNTIYF. As DNA, the CDR3 is TGTGCCAGCAGCTCGCGGCCAGGAAACACCATATATTTT.

The rearrangement joins TRBV5-1 to TRBJ2-3, with D unresolved. Germline CDR1 SGHRS, CDR2 YFSETQ. The CDR3 has 12 amino acids. Trimming cost V 4 bases and J 9 bases, with 12 bases left between them. CDR3 amino acids: CASSANFNTQYF. In DNA form, the CDR3 reads TGCGCCAGCAGCGCGAACTTCAACACGCAGTATTTT. The variable domain in full, with the rest retrieved from reference TRBV5-1 and TRBJ2-3, is KAGVTQTPRYLIKTRGQQVTLSCSPISGHRSVSWYQQTPGQGLQFLFEYFSETQRNKGNFPGRFSGRQFSNSRSEMNVSTLELGDSALYLCASSANFNTQYFGPGTRLTVL.

The rearrangement joins TRBV5-5 to TRBJ2-7, with TRBD1 matching 11 bases. CDR3 size: 15 residues. Looked up from germline, CDR1 is SGHKS and CDR2 is YYEKEE (reference sequence). With V trimmed by 4 bases and J by 1 base, 4 bases remained unmatched. The CDR3 DNA is TGTGCCAGCAGCCGGGACAGGGGGGGATCCTACGAGCAGTACGTC. Translating gives CASSRDRGGSYEQYV.

This clone appeared a few times. The chain couples TRBV11-2 to TRBJ2-2; 13 positions match TRBD2. Germline assignment: CDR1 SGHAT and CDR2 FQNNGV. V gave up 2 bases and J gave up 6 bases; unmatched junction bases: 0. The CDR3 runs 15 residues. For the CDR3, the DNA is TGTGCCAGCAGCTTAACTAGCGGGGGGGCCGGGGAGCTGTTTTTT. Protein product: CASSLTSGGAGELFF.

V and J are TRBV5-1 and TRBJ1-1; possibly TRBD1 for D (5 bases). V was pared by 1 base and J by 1 base, with 20 bases between. The CDR3 spans 18 residues. Germline V lookup: CDR1 SGHRS, CDR2 YFSETQ. The CDR3 protein is CASSLHQWGSGTNTEAFF. The CDR3 bases are TGCGCCAGCAGCTTGCATCAATGGGGGTCAGGCACGAACACTGAAGCTTTCTTT.

This clone came up a few times. The chain is built from TRBV12-3 or TRBV12-4 and TRBJ1-1, with TRBD1 identical over 8 bases. J gave up 10 bases and V 6 bases, and 4 bases lay outside the gene matches. This CDR3 is 11 amino acids long. CDR3 nucleotide sequence: TGTGCCAGCAGCTCCGGACAGGGAGCTTTCTTT. It encodes CASSSGQGAFF.

The V and J genes are TRBV12-5 and TRBJ2-2, with 10 positions matching TRBD1. Germline CDR1 LGHNT, CDR2 FRNRAP. V dropped 1 base and J dropped 5; count of bases not matched to a gene: 4. CDR3 size: 16 residues. The CDR3 sequence: CASGLGQGANTGELFF. CDR3 sequence (DNA): TGTGCTAGTGGTTTGGGACAGGGGGCAAATACCGGGGAGCTGTTTTTT.

The rearrangement links TRBV28 to TRBJ1-2; D unresolved. Deletions cut 6 bases from V and 1 base from J, with 15 bases between. The CDR3 covers 15 residues. CDR1 is MDHEN, CDR2 SYDVKM, per germline. The CDR3 loop is CASSSYATDNYGYTF. The CDR3 nucleotides are TGTGCCAGCAGCTCATACGCTACAGATAACTATGGCTACACCTTC.